The 4 T cell receptor beta chains below all came from one sample that was sequenced in a study of CD4 and CD8 cells across lung adenocarcinoma regions. MiXCR, run by TCRdb on the PCR reads, gives a single entry per CDR3 protein. In the table there are 6,600 or so distinct CDR3 sequences, 51% of which are singletons. Sequenced: CD4+ T cells from the center of a lung tumor. These receptors were collected from a female donor with lung adenocarcinoma. The CD4 and CD8 labels of this study may be unreliable.

Regarding this clonotype: Relative to the germline gene, one junction end is altered; a read error may explain this. The CDR3 here is CASSGQGAKNTQYF. The CDR3 region has the DNA TGTGCCAGCAGCGGACAGGGAGCGAAAAACACGCAGTATTTC. The V call is TRBV6-4, the J call TRBJ2-3, with TRBD1 matching over 8 bases. This CDR3 spans 14 amino acids. The germline V gene encodes CDR1 MRHNA and CDR2 SNTAGT.

To note about this clonotype: At one end, the junction sequence differs from germline, possibly due to a read error. The chain couples TRBV6-1 to TRBJ2-3; a weak D match, TRBD1 (5 bases). Germline values: CDR1 MNHNS, CDR2 SASEGT. The CDR3 is 12 amino acids. The DNA of the CDR3 is TGTGCCAGCAGTGTCCAGGGTGATGCGCAGTATTTC. Its protein product is CASSVQGDAQYF.

V and J are TRBV12-3 or TRBV12-4 and TRBJ2-3, with 14 bases that match TRBD2. This CDR3 is built from 16 residues. V shed 5 bases and J 3 bases; nucleotides not matched to a gene: 4. The CDR3 here is CASSTTSGGATDTQYF. The CDR3 coding sequence is TGTGCCAGCAGTACGACTAGCGGGGGGGCTACAGATACGCAGTATTTT.

V and J are TRBV27 and TRBJ2-2, with 11 nucleotides matching TRBD2. The germline V gene has CDR1 MNHEY and CDR2 SMNVEV (reference sequence). Unmatched junction bases numbered 16, after V lost 2 bases and J lost 5 bases. This CDR3 comprises 20 residues. CDR3 residues: CASSLGIVLAGGPSTGELFF. CDR3 DNA: TGTGCCAGCAGTTTAGGCATCGTCTTAGCGGGAGGGCCAAGTACCGGGGAGCTGTTTTTT.